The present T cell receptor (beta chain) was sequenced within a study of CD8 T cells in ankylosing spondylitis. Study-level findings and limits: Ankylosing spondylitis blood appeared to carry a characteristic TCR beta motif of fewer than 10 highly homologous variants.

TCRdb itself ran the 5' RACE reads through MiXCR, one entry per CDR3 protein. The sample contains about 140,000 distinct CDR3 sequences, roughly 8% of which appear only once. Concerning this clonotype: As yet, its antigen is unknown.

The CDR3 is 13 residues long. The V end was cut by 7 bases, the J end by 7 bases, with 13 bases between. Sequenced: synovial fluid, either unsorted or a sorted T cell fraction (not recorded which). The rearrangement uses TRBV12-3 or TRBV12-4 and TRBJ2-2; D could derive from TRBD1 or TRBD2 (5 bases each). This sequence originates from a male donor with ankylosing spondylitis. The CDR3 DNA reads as TGTGCCAGCACCTCGGGGCATGGCGGGGAGCTGTTTTTT. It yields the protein CASTSGHGGELFF.